Sequencing of this T cell receptor beta chain was carried out in a study of cytomegalovirus exposure and HLA in healthy donors. Notes on the study in general: First-cohort TCR clusters were later found to tend to co-occur in the roughly 130 validation repertoires.

This CDR3 comprises 15 residues. Trimming pared 6 bases from V and 1 base from J, leaving 15 bases between. Per germline, CDR1 SNHLY and CDR2 FYNNEI. Sequenced by immunoSEQ multiplex PCR; TCRdb stores in-frame clones only, minus some. Of about 400,000 clones listed, about nine tenths are singletons. As concerns this clone: Its antigen is unknown.

The chain carries TRBV2 and TRBJ1-1; D is unclear. The sequencing sample was made of PBMCs. The TCR sequence derives from a woman between 18 and 30 years old in good health and CMV-seronegative. CDR3 bases: TGTGCCAGCAGCCCGGACTTAACACGGAACACTGAAGCTTTCTTT. Protein: CASSPDLTRNTEAFF.